These T cell receptor beta chains were read from a single sample in a study of CD8+CD57+ T cells in acquired aplastic anemia. TCRdb re-called the reads through MiXCR, storing one row per CDR3 protein. Of about 160,000 distinct CDR3 sequences listed, 35% to 55% are singletons. The sequencing input was sorted CD4+, CD8+, or CD8+CD57+ T cells (not recorded which) from PBMCs. The receptors were gathered from a human donor in good health. CDR3s include the opening cysteine and the closing phenylalanine or tryptophan. D genes are given only for firm matches. A row's size may be missing; if present it is once, few, many or a size class.

size	V	J	D	DNA	CDR3
-	TRBV27	TRBJ2-3	-	TGTGCCAGCAGTTTACCAGGAGGGAGCACAGATACGCAGTATTTT	CASSLPGGSTDTQYF
-	TRBV7-8	TRBJ1-2	-	TGTGCCAGCAGCCCCGGGACGGTAGCTAACTATGGCTACACCTTC	CASSPGTVANYGYTF
once	TRBV20-1	TRBJ2-5	TRBD2	TGCAGTGCTTGGGAGGGAGAGACCCAGTACTTC	CSAWEGETQYF
-	TRBV29-1	TRBJ2-7	-	TGCAGCGTTTTGCAGGACTCCTACGAGCAGTACTTC	CSVLQDSYEQYF
-	TRBV2	TRBJ1-4	-	TGTGCCAGCAGCGTCCACGTCCAGGCGGCTAATGAAAAACTGTTTTTT	CASSVHVQAANEKLFF
many	TRBV7-8	TRBJ1-5	-	TGTGCCAGCAGCCACGGAGGGGAGATATACAGCAATCAGCCCCAGCATTTT	CASSHGGEIYSNQPQHF
-	TRBV7-2	TRBJ2-7	-	TGTGCCAGCAGCTTAGTGGGGACCCCTTCCTACGAGCAGTACTTC	CASSLVGTPSYEQYF
few	TRBV7-8	TRBJ1-5	-	TGTGCCAGCAGCTTAGCTCATCAGCCCCAGCATTTT	CASSLAHQPQHF
many	TRBV4-2	TRBJ2-5	-	TGTGCCAGCAGCCAGCAAGAGACCCAGTACTTC	CASSQQETQYF
many	TRBV28	TRBJ2-7	-	TGTGCCAGCACTGGGAACTCCTACGAGCAGTACTTC	CASTGNSYEQYF
-	TRBV2	TRBJ2-7	TRBD2	TGTGCCAGCAGTCGAACTACTGACCGACTAGCGGGAGGCGAGCAGTACTTC	CASSRTTDRLAGGEQYF
-	TRBV10-3	TRBJ1-1	-	TGTGCCAGCAAACGAGCCGGGGGCGGGAAGGAAGCTTTCTTT	CASKRAGGGKEAFF
-	TRBV2	TRBJ2-7	TRBD1	TGTGCCAGCAGTGATTCGGACAGGAGCCCCTACGAGCAGTACTTC	CASSDSDRSPYEQYF
-	TRBV29-1	TRBJ2-2	-	TGCAGCGTTGAATCTAGCGCGAACACCGGGGAGCTGTTTTTT	CSVESSANTGELFF
once	TRBV5-1	TRBJ2-2	-	TGCGCCAGCAGCTATACTGGGAACACCGGGGAGCTGTTTTTT	CASSYTGNTGELFF
many	TRBV19	TRBJ1-1	TRBD1	TGTGCCAGTAGTATATGGTACAGGGGAGGCTCTGCTGAAGCTTTCTTT	CASSIWYRGGSAEAFF
many	TRBV2	TRBJ2-7	TRBD1	TGTGCCAGCAGAACCACGGGACAGGGTGTCTACGAGCAGTACTTC	CASRTTGQGVYEQYF
once	TRBV14	TRBJ2-1	-	TGTGCCAGCAGCCAAGTTATAGGCAATGAGCAGTTCTTC	CASSQVIGNEQFF
few	TRBV6-1	TRBJ2-2	TRBD2	TGTGCCAGCAACGGGAGGGGTACCGGGGAGCTGTTTTTT	CASNGRGTGELFF
-	TRBV24-1	TRBJ2-3	TRBD1	TGTGCCACCGGGCCGGACAGGGGGCTGGCAGATACGCAGTATTTT	CATGPDRGLADTQYF
-	TRBV5-1	TRBJ2-5	-	TGCGCCAGCAGCTGGGTGCGAGGGGAGACCCAGTACTTC	CASSWVRGETQYF
many	TRBV20-1	TRBJ2-1	TRBD1	TGCAGTGCTAGACGGGACAGGGGAGGCCTGAATGAGCAGTTCTTC	CSARRDRGGLNEQFF
many	TRBV12-3/TRBV12-4	TRBJ2-7	TRBD1	TGTGCCAGCAGTTTAGGGGACAGGGCCTACGAGCAGTACTTC	CASSLGDRAYEQYF
many	TRBV7-9	TRBJ2-7	-	TGTGCCAGCAGCCTAACAACGCGGGAGCAGTACTTC	CASSLTTREQYF
-	TRBV7-8	TRBJ2-1	TRBD1	TGTGCCAGCAGCCCGACAGGGAATAGGGCCAATGAGCAGTTCTTC	CASSPTGNRANEQFF
once	TRBV25-1	TRBJ1-1	TRBD1	TGTGCCACACAAGCACCGGACAGGATGAACACTGAAGCTTTCTTT	CATQAPDRMNTEAFF
few	TRBV11-2	TRBJ2-3	-	TGTGCCAGCAGCCTACAGACCGGGGGTCCAAGCACAGATACGCAGTATTTT	CASSLQTGGPSTDTQYF
-	TRBV10-2	TRBJ1-1	TRBD1	TGCGCCAGCAGTTCCCTCGGGACAGAGAACACTGAAGCTTTCTTT	CASSSLGTENTEAFF
-	TRBV2	TRBJ2-5	TRBD2	TGTGCCAGCAGCCTACTAGCGGTGCAAGAGACCCAGTACTTC	CASSLLAVQETQYF
many	TRBV4-3	TRBJ1-1	-	TGCGCCAGCAGCCCCACACCTTACGAGGACACTGAAGCTTTCTTT	CASSPTPYEDTEAFF
many	TRBV19	TRBJ1-4	-	TGTGCCAGTAGCTCCTACTTGGAGAGTTTGGTTGAAAAACTGTTTTTT	CASSSYLESLVEKLFF
once	TRBV9	TRBJ2-7	-	TGTGCCAGCAGCAAAGGGACGTCTGTCTCCTACGAGCAGTACTTC	CASSKGTSVSYEQYF
-	TRBV2	TRBJ1-4	-	TGTGCCAGCAGTGAAATATTCGGTGGACAGAATTTT	CASSEIFGGQNF
many	TRBV5-1	TRBJ2-7	-	TGCGCCAGCAGCTTGGAGGCCGGGTACGGCTACGAGCAGTACTTC	CASSLEAGYGYEQYF
few	TRBV5-4	TRBJ2-2	-	TGTGCCAGCAGCCCAGAGAACACCGGGGAGCTGTTTTTT	CASSPENTGELFF
-	TRBV6-2/TRBV6-3	TRBJ1-4	TRBD1	TGTGCCAGCAGTTACTCGACTGGGACAGGGGTTTCCGTCGAAAAACTGTTTTTT	CASSYSTGTGVSVEKLFF
many	TRBV5-6	TRBJ1-4	-	TGTGCCAGCAGCTTGGTATCGGGCACTACCTCGGGTAATGAAAAACTGTTTTTT	CASSLVSGTTSGNEKLFF